The next 25 T cell receptor beta chains were all read from a single sample in a study of blood T cell repertoires in COVID-19. Sequenced by immunoSEQ multiplex PCR; TCRdb stores in-frame clones only, minus some. The data contain a few hundred thousand clones, 85% to 90% of them singletons. Sequenced sample: PBMCs or T cells enriched from blood (not recorded which). These receptors came from a woman aged 18 to 35 who had recovered from COVID-19.

J is TRBJ2-5 and V is TRBV12-5, with 13 bases fitting TRBD2. This CDR3 contains 17 residues. With V trimmed by 6 bases and J by 2 bases, 9 bases remained unmatched. Germline V CDR1 and CDR2: LGHNT, FRNRAP. The CDR3 loop reads CASGQGLAGETQETQYF. The CDR3 DNA reads as TGTGCTAGTGGCCAAGGACTAGCGGGAGAGACTCAAGAGACCCAGTACTTC. The variable domain in full, completed from reference TRBV12-5 and TRBJ2-5, reads DARVTQTPRHKVTEMGQEVTMRCQPILGHNTVFWYRQTMMQGLELLAYFRNRAPLDDSGMPKDRFSAEMPDATLATLKIQPSEPRDSAVYFCASGQGLAGETQETQYFGPGTRLLVL.

This clone has a handful of counts. This sample also contains other DNA sequences that code for the same CDR3. The chain recombines TRBV10-1 with TRBJ2-1; D might be TRBD2 (5 bases). CDR1 and CDR2 from the germline V gene are WNHNN and SYGVQD (reference sequence). The CDR3 has 13 amino acids. Trimming left V 6 bases short and J 5 bases short, with 11 bases between. In DNA, the CDR3 is TGCGCCAGCAGGAAGGACTCGAACAATGAGCAGTTCTTC. Its protein is CASRKDSNNEQFF.

This sequence joins TRBV25-1 and TRBJ2-5, with 11 bases identical to TRBD1. CDR1 is MGHDK and CDR2 is SYGVNS in the germline V gene. The V segment lost 3 bases and the J segment 4 bases; nucleotides outside the gene matches: 7. The CDR3 has 16 residues. The CDR3 loop reads CASSEAGGTGGETQYF. The CDR3 bases are TGTGCCAGCAGTGAGGCCGGGGGGACAGGGGGAGAGACCCAGTACTTC.

The chain joins TRBV27 to TRBJ2-1; D possibly corresponds to TRBD2 (6 bases). This CDR3 region has 16 residues. Trimming stripped 8 bases from V and 1 base from J, with 18 bases between. CDR1 and CDR2 from the germline V gene are MNHEY and SMNVEV (reference sequence). CDR3 loop: CASSEGTPKSYNEQFF. The CDR3 nucleotides read TGTGCCAGCTCTGAGGGGACTCCGAAATCCTACAATGAGCAGTTCTTC.

The genes are TRBV7-6 and TRBJ2-6; 7 nucleotides match TRBD1. Germline CDR1 reads SGHVS; CDR2 reads FNYEAQ. The V and J ends lost 4 bases and 1 base, in that order; junction bases with no gene match: 7. The CDR3 is 17 amino acids. CDR3 DNA: TGTGCCAGCAGCTGGGGACAGTTTCCTTCTGGGGCCAACGTCCTGACTTTC. Its translation is CASSWGQFPSGANVLTF. The variable domain in full, completed from reference TRBV7-6 and TRBJ2-6, reads GAGVSQSPRYKVTKRGQDVALRCDPISGHVSLYWYRQALGQGPEFLTYFNYEAQQDKSGLPNDRFSAERPEGSISTLTIQRTEQRDSAMYRCASSWGQFPSGANVLTFGAGSRLTVL.

The rearrangement joins TRBV5-6 to TRBJ1-1; D possibly corresponds to TRBD1 (5 bases). Trimming removed 3 bases at V and 0 bases at J, with 15 bases between. The CDR3 sequence is 16 residues long. Germline loops: CDR1 SGHDT, CDR2 YYEEEE. CDR3 protein: CASSSELTVMNTEAFF. CDR3 coding DNA: TGTGCCAGCAGCTCAGAACTGACAGTGATGAACACTGAAGCTTTCTTT.

V is TRBV3-1 (or the pseudogene TRBV3-2) and J is TRBJ2-3; D gene uncertain. Deletions cut 4 bases from V and 1 base from J, with 12 bases between. This CDR3 region has 15 residues. Germline V lookup: CDR1 LGHDT, CDR2 YNNKEL (reference sequence). The CDR3 region is CASSPYAGRTDTQYF. CDR3 sequence (DNA): TGTGCCAGCAGCCCCTACGCTGGTCGCACAGATACGCAGTATTTT.

This chain links TRBV10-1 with TRBJ2-7, with 9 bases aligning to TRBD1. V lost 3 bases and J lost 6; bases outside the gene matches: 3. The CDR3 runs 13 residues. Germline loops: CDR1 WNHNN, CDR2 SYGVQD (reference sequence). The chain's CDR3 is CASSEQGASEQYF. In DNA form, the CDR3 reads TGCGCCAGCAGTGAACAGGGGGCTTCCGAGCAGTACTTC.

This clone was seen a single time. V usage is TRBV27 and J usage is TRBJ2-1; 8 bases align to TRBD1. The germline gives CDR1 MNHEY, CDR2 SMNVEV (reference sequence). This CDR3 has 14 amino acids. J was trimmed by 7 bases and V by 6 bases; bases with no gene match: 8. The CDR3 sequence is CASRSRGLGNEQFF. Here the CDR3 DNA reads TGTGCCAGCAGGAGCAGGGGGCTGGGGAATGAGCAGTTCTTC.

The gene calls are TRBV30 and TRBJ2-4, with D possibly matching TRBD2 (5 bases). Between the trimmed V and J ends, which lost 0 bases and 8 bases, there was a span of 11 bases. The germline V gene encodes CDR1 GTSNPN and CDR2 SVGIG (reference sequence). The CDR3 consists of 13 residues. CDR3 in DNA: TGTGCCTGGAGTGTCCCGGTGGAGGACATTCAGTACTTC. This codes for CAWSVPVEDIQYF.

The DNA of the CDR3 is TGTGCCAGCAGTCGGACTAGCGGAGACTACGAGCAGTACTTC. This sequence encodes CASSRTSGDYEQYF. This chain uses TRBV27 with TRBJ2-7, with 10 bases identical to TRBD2. Germline CDR1 MNHEY, CDR2 SMNVEV (reference sequence). V was pared by 5 bases and J by 3 bases, with 4 bases of the junction left unmatched. The CDR3 loop spans 14 amino acids.

This rearrangement joins TRBV5-1 to TRBJ1-1; D gene ambiguous. The CDR3 spans 13 residues. Trimming removed 0 bases at V and 5 bases at J, with 8 bases between. Germline CDR1 and CDR2: SGHRS and YFSETQ. The CDR3 sequence: CASSLAFRTEAFF. In nucleotides, the CDR3 is TGCGCCAGCAGCTTGGCGTTCCGGACTGAAGCTTTCTTT.

V usage is TRBV3-1 (or the pseudogene TRBV3-2) and J usage is TRBJ1-6, with 7 bases identical to TRBD1. CDR3 size: 15 residues. The junction had 2 bases not matched to a gene; V was cut back by 1 base and J by 5 bases. CDR1 is LGHDT, CDR2 YNNKEL, per germline (reference sequence). CDR3 protein: CASSQGQGNNSPLHF. The CDR3 DNA is TGTGCCAGCAGCCAAGGACAGGGAAATAATTCACCCCTCCACTTT.

This chain joins TRBV4-2 and TRBJ2-1; TRBD2 agrees at 8 bases. This CDR3 region has 15 residues. Per the germline V gene, CDR1 is LGHNA and CDR2 is YNFKEQ. The V segment lost 5 bases and the J segment 4 bases; nucleotides outside the gene matches: 7. The CDR3 nucleotides read TGTGCCAGCAGCTCGGTAGCGGGAAGGTACAATGAGCAGTTCTTC. The encoded protein is CASSSVAGRYNEQFF.

The rearrangement uses TRBV5-1 and TRBJ2-4; maybe TRBD1 (5 bases). Trimming removed 4 bases from V and 5 bases from J, with 13 bases in between. The germline gives CDR1 SGHRS, CDR2 YFSETQ. This CDR3 region has 14 residues. The CDR3, as DNA: TGCGCCAGCAGCCTAGGGGTGCCAGAAAACATTCAGTACTTC. It is translated as CASSLGVPENIQYF. The full variable domain, with the rest looked up from reference TRBV5-1 and TRBJ2-4, is KAGVTQTPRYLIKTRGQQVTLSCSPISGHRSVSWYQQTPGQGLQFLFEYFSETQRNKGNFPGRFSGRQFSNSRSEMNVSTLELGDSALYLCASSLGVPENIQYFGAGTRLSVL.

The chain links TRBV18 to TRBJ2-5, with D possibly matching TRBD2 (6 bases). Germline V gives CDR1 KGHSH, CDR2 LQKENI. The CDR3 loop spans 13 amino acids. Trimming removed 3 bases from V and 10 bases from J, with 15 bases in between. DNA of the CDR3: TGTGCCAGCTCACCTCGGATGGAGGGGAGCCAGTACTTC. The encoded protein is CASSPRMEGSQYF.

The genes are TRBV5-4 and TRBJ2-1, with 13 bases aligning to TRBD2. Looked up from germline, CDR1 is SGHNT and CDR2 is YYREEE (reference sequence). Trimming cost V 6 bases and J 8 bases; bases outside gene matches: 5. The CDR3 consists of 14 residues. CDR3 in amino acids: CASTLAGGHYEQFF. CDR3 DNA sequence: TGTGCCAGCACACTAGCGGGGGGGCATTATGAGCAGTTCTTC.

The chain uses TRBV5-4 and TRBJ2-6; TRBD1 matches 11 bases. Germline V gene data show CDR1 as SGHNT and CDR2 as YYREEE (reference sequence). This CDR3 comprises 18 residues. J was trimmed by 3 bases and V by 4 bases; bases with no gene match: 9. The CDR3 sequence: CASSQGGQGVIGANVLTF. The CDR3 DNA sequence: TGTGCCAGCAGCCAGGGGGGACAGGGGGTAATTGGGGCCAACGTCCTGACTTTC.

V and J are TRBV7-6 and TRBJ2-3, with 13 bases lining up with TRBD2. The CDR3 spans 15 residues. CDR1 SGHVS and CDR2 FNYEAQ come from the germline V gene. Unmatched junction bases numbered 2, after V lost 4 bases and J lost 4 bases. The CDR3 loop is CASSSTSGGADTQYF. The CDR3 nucleotides read TGTGCCAGCAGCTCCACTAGCGGGGGGGCAGATACGCAGTATTTT.

The J gene is TRBJ2-4, the V gene TRBV18, with unresolved D. Germline V gene lookup returns CDR1 KGHSH and CDR2 LQKENI. CDR3 size: 16 residues. The V and J ends lost 1 base and 3 bases respectively, with 13 bases between them. CDR3 amino acids: CASSPQASDGKNIQYF. The CDR3 DNA reads as TGTGCCAGCTCACCACAGGCCAGCGACGGCAAAAACATTCAGTACTTC.

This clone appeared a single time. This chain joins TRBV28 and TRBJ1-1; D gene uncertain. V lost 3 bases, J lost 0 bases, and 11 bases lay in between. The CDR3 has 15 amino acids. Germline-derived CDR1 and CDR2 are MDHEN and SYDVKM. CDR3 DNA sequence: TGTGCCAGCAGTTTGGGCCGCCACATGAACACTGAAGCTTTCTTT. As protein: CASSLGRHMNTEAFF.

Worth noting for this clone: The junction departs from germline at one end; a sequencing error may be responsible. Within the sample, other DNA sequences also encode this same CDR3. The rearrangement joins TRBV18 to TRBJ1-1; D is uncertain. Germline V gene sequence: CDR1 KGHSH, CDR2 LQKENI. The CDR3 extends over 13 amino acids. Here the CDR3 DNA reads TGTGCCAGCTCACCTGTGCGGAACACCGAAGCTTTCTTT. It encodes CASSPVRNTEAFF. The variable domain in full, with the rest retrieved from reference TRBV18 and TRBJ1-1, is NAGVMQNPRHLVRRRGQEARLRCSPMKGHSHVYWYRQLPEEGLKFMVYLQKENIIDESGMPKERFSAEFPKEGPSILRIQQVVRGDSAAYFCASSPVRNTEAFFGQGTRLTVV.

This clone has only one observation. The chain uses TRBV28 and TRBJ2-1; 8 bases line up with TRBD2. This CDR3 has 15 residues. V lost 8 bases and J lost 2; bases outside the gene matches: 8. CDR1 is MDHEN and CDR2 is SYDVKM in the germline V gene. CDR3 sequence reads: CASRFSGTAYNEQFF. Here the CDR3 DNA reads TGTGCCAGCCGGTTTAGCGGGACCGCCTACAATGAGCAGTTCTTC.

The chain has TRBV7-8 and TRBJ1-1; D gene unclear. Per the germline V gene, CDR1 is SGHVS and CDR2 is FQNEAQ. CDR3 length: 14 residues. Trimming removed 1 base at V and 1 base at J, with 7 bases between. The CDR3 sequence is CASSLVRGNTEAFF. The CDR3 DNA reads as TGTGCCAGCAGCTTAGTTCGGGGGAACACTGAAGCTTTCTTT.

V usage is TRBV7-9 and J usage is TRBJ1-6; 11 bases line up with TRBD1. Germline trimming cut 3 bases from V and 6 bases from J; bases unmatched to any gene: 4. The CDR3 is 16 residues long. CDR1 and CDR2 from the germline V gene are SEHNR and FQNEAQ (reference sequence). CDR3 in amino acids: CASSFGTGGPNSPLHF. The CDR3 bases are TGTGCCAGCAGCTTTGGGACAGGGGGTCCTAATTCACCCCTCCACTTT.